A single sample gave rise to the 24 T cell receptor beta chains below, sequenced in a study of T cell responses to AZD1222 COVID-19 vaccine. TCRdb's copy holds only in-frame clones and misses some; the assay was immunoSEQ multiplex PCR. The sample holds approximately 180,000 clones; 90% are singletons and the top ten take about 6.1%. This specimen consisted of peripheral blood, obtained on day 0 of AZD1222 vaccination. The receptors come from an adult in good health.

The rearrangement uses TRBV6-5 and TRBJ2-7; no definite D call. With 3 bases removed from V and 0 bases from J, the gap between germline ends came to 12 bases. Germline CDR1 and CDR2: MNHEY and SVGAGI. CDR3 length: 15 amino acids. The CDR3 sequence is CASSYDRQVSYEQYF. CDR3 coding DNA: TGTGCCAGCAGTTATGATCGGCAGGTCTCCTACGAGCAGTACTTC.

This clone was seen more than once but under ten times. The chain employs TRBV19 and TRBJ1-5; D not resolved. The germline CDR1 and CDR2 sequences are LNHDA and SQIVND (reference sequence). The CDR3 runs to 20 residues. Deletions cut 1 base from V and 0 bases from J, with 22 bases between. In DNA form, the CDR3 reads TGTGCCAGTAGTATAGCCCGGGTCACGCGAGCAACTTATAGCAATCAGCCCCAGCATTTT. This codes for CASSIARVTRATYSNQPQHF. Together with reference TRBV19 and TRBJ1-5, the CDR3 gives the full variable domain: DGGITQSPKYLFRKEGQNVTLSCEQNLNHDAMYWYRQDPGQGLRLIYYSQIVNDFQKGDIAEGYSVSREKKESFPLTVTSAQKNPTAFYLCASSIARVTRATYSNQPQHFGDGTRLSIL.

The rearrangement joins TRBV7-2 to TRBJ1-6; possibly TRBD1 for D (6 bases). Germline CDR1 and CDR2: SGHTA and FQGNSA. This CDR3 has 15 residues. Trimming removed 1 base from V and 6 bases from J, with 10 bases in between. The CDR3 nucleotides are TGTGCCAGCAGCTTAGGGACAGCGGGTAATTCACCCCTCCACTTT. Amino acid sequence: CASSLGTAGNSPLHF.

This chain connects TRBV2 to TRBJ1-6; 7 nucleotides agree with TRBD1. Germline CDR1 reads SNHLY; CDR2 reads FYNNEI. V lost 2 bases to trimming and J lost 3 bases; unmatched junction nucleotides: 1. This CDR3 contains 15 residues. CDR3 sequence reads: CASSEQGGYNSPLHF. The CDR3 DNA follows: TGTGCCAGCAGTGAACAGGGGGGCTATAATTCACCCCTCCACTTT.

The sample holds one count of this clone. The chain uses TRBV6-5 and TRBJ1-2; 8 nucleotides match TRBD1. CDR1 and CDR2 from the germline V gene are MNHEY and SVGAGI. CDR3 length: 15 residues. J gave up 3 bases and V 6 bases, and 9 bases lay outside the gene matches. The CDR3 region has the DNA TGTGCCAGCAGATCCGGGACAGGAGAACACTATGGCTACACCTTC. Its protein product is CASRSGTGEHYGYTF.

The gene calls are TRBV7-9 and TRBJ2-1; D uncertain. The germline V gene encodes CDR1 SEHNR and CDR2 FQNEAQ (reference sequence). The CDR3 length is 12 residues. Trimming removed 5 bases at V and 5 bases at J, with 7 bases between. CDR3 sequence reads: CASSIVNNEQFF. CDR3 coding DNA: TGTGCCAGCAGCATCGTTAACAATGAGCAGTTCTTC.

The gene calls are TRBV12-5 and TRBJ1-3; D perhaps matches TRBD1 (6 bases). CDR1 is LGHNT, CDR2 FRNRAP, per germline. V was clipped by 3 bases and J by 0 bases, with 9 bases between them. This CDR3 comprises 15 residues. The CDR3, as DNA: TGTGCTAGTGGTTTAGGGGGGAGCTCTGGAAACACCATATATTTT. Its protein is CASGLGGSSGNTIYF.

V gene TRBV6-6 combines with J gene TRBJ1-1; tentative D call: TRBD1 (5 bases). V was trimmed by 5 bases and J by 0 bases, leaving 31 bases between them. In germline, CDR1 is MNHNY, CDR2 SVGAGI (reference sequence). The CDR3 loop spans 21 amino acids. CDR3 DNA: TGTGCCAGCAGTCCTTTCCGAGGGTTGGTACAGGAGATCAAAATGAACACTGAAGCTTTCTTT. It specifies CASSPFRGLVQEIKMNTEAFF.

The chain uses TRBV12-3 or TRBV12-4 and TRBJ2-1, with D unresolved. Trimming removed 11 bases at V and 6 bases at J, with 14 bases between. The CDR3 covers 12 residues. The CDR3: CASERRGNEQFF. CDR3 nucleotides: TGTGCCTCCGAACGACGAGGCAATGAGCAGTTCTTC.

This clone came up once. The CDR3 DNA sequence: TGTGCCAGCAGCTTACGAGGGGGGGGCACAGATACGCAGTATTTT. This sequence encodes CASSLRGGGTDTQYF. V and J are TRBV11-2 and TRBJ2-3; D perhaps matches TRBD2 (7 bases). V lost 2 bases to trimming and J lost 1 base, with 10 bases between them. Germline V gives CDR1 SGHAT, CDR2 FQNNGV. This CDR3 is built from 15 residues.

The V call is TRBV18, the J call TRBJ2-2; D call uncertain. Germline V CDR1 and CDR2: KGHSH, LQKENI. The CDR3 consists of 16 residues. Trimming stripped 6 bases from V and 0 bases from J, with 14 bases between. CDR3 DNA sequence: TGTGCCAGCTCCCACCAGCAGACCGCGAACACCGGGGAGCTGTTTTTT. Amino acid sequence: CASSHQQTANTGELFF.

CDR3 region: CASSYSVAGVYEQYF. The CDR3 DNA follows: TGTGCCAGCAGTTACTCGGTAGCTGGAGTCTACGAGCAGTACTTC. The chain combines TRBV6-5 with TRBJ2-7; D unclear. CDR1 and CDR2 (germline): MNHEY, SVGAGI. Trimming removed 0 bases from V and 3 bases from J, with 12 bases in between. This CDR3 has 15 residues.

This clone was seen a few times. This chain joins TRBV6-4 and TRBJ2-6; D is possibly TRBD1 or TRBD2 (5 bases each). CDR1 and CDR2 from the germline V gene are MRHNA and SNTAGT. The CDR3 extends over 17 amino acids. Trimming stripped 8 bases from V and 0 bases from J, with 17 bases between. CDR3 sequence reads: CASSPGASYSGANVLTF. The CDR3 DNA follows: TGTGCCAGCTCGCCCGGGGCATCTTACTCTGGGGCCAACGTCCTGACTTTC.

The chain carries TRBV7-2 and TRBJ2-3, with D possibly matching TRBD2 (6 bases). This CDR3 region has 16 residues. With 6 bases removed from V and 4 bases from J, the gap between germline ends came to 20 bases. Germline V gene data show CDR1 as SGHTA and CDR2 as FQGNSA. Here the CDR3 reads CASRRGLLGQADTQYF. The CDR3 nucleotides read TGTGCCAGCAGGAGGGGACTCTTAGGTCAGGCAGATACGCAGTATTTT. Full variable domain (missing parts from reference TRBV7-2 and TRBJ2-3): GAGVSQSPSNKVTEKGKDVELRCDPISGHTALYWYRQSLGQGLEFLIYFQGNSAPDKSGLPSDRFSAERTGGSVSTLTIQRTQQEDSAVYLCASRRGLLGQADTQYFGPGTRLTVL.

The chain couples TRBV19 to TRBJ1-1; no reliable D call. The V end was cut by 7 bases, the J end by 1 base, with 13 bases between. The CDR3 runs 14 residues. The germline V gene encodes CDR1 LNHDA and CDR2 SQIVND (reference sequence). CDR3 sequence (DNA): TGTGCCAGTAACCCGCCAGGTTCGAACACTGAAGCTTTCTTT. Translating gives CASNPPGSNTEAFF.

This rearrangement joins TRBV27 to TRBJ1-1; possibly TRBD1 for D (5 bases). Germline-derived CDR1 and CDR2 are MNHEY and SMNVEV (reference sequence). The CDR3 spans 14 residues. Trimming took 5 bases from V and 2 from J, leaving 12 bases between them. CDR3 DNA: TGTGCCAGCAGTCCAGGGACTGATAACACTGAAGCTTTCTTT. Residues: CASSPGTDNTEAFF.

The chain carries TRBV30 and TRBJ1-1; a weak D match, TRBD1 (5 bases). Germline CDR1 and CDR2: GTSNPN and SVGIG (reference sequence). Trimming removed 3 bases from V and 1 base from J, with 18 bases in between. CDR3 length: 16 residues. The CDR3 is CAWRHLRGYGNTEAFF. The DNA of the CDR3 is TGTGCCTGGAGACACCTAAGGGGCTATGGGAACACTGAAGCTTTCTTT.

Notes on this clone: The sample holds other DNA sequences that translate to the same CDR3. The J gene is TRBJ2-5, the V gene TRBV5-1; either TRBD1 or TRBD2 may supply D (6 bases each). This CDR3 is built from 18 residues. Trimming removed 7 bases at V and 2 bases at J, with 27 bases between. The germline V gene has CDR1 SGHRS and CDR2 YFSETQ. CDR3: CASSRRGAMGDRQETQYF. The CDR3 region has the DNA TGCGCCAGCTCGAGAAGGGGGGCCATGGGGGATCGACAAGAGACCCAGTACTTC.

CDR3 nucleotide sequence: TGTGCCAGCAGCATCGGGACAGGCGGCTTCTCTGGAAACACCATATATTTT. Encoded protein: CASSIGTGGFSGNTIYF. The chain couples TRBV9 to TRBJ1-3; 8 positions match TRBD1. The CDR3 loop spans 17 amino acids. From germline, CDR1 is SGDLS and CDR2 YYNGEE. V shed 4 bases and J 0 bases; nucleotides not matched to a gene: 9.

The rearrangement links TRBV28 to TRBJ1-2, with D hard to call. V lost 4 bases and J 4 bases, leaving 16 bases between the germline ends. CDR1 is MDHEN and CDR2 is SYDVKM in the germline V gene. The CDR3 sequence is 15 residues long. CDR3 loop: CASSSSSRSSYGYTF. The DNA of the CDR3 is TGTGCCAGCAGTTCATCCAGCAGGTCCTCCTATGGCTACACCTTC.

This chain links TRBV6-5 with TRBJ2-1; 11 bases are shared with TRBD2. V shed 0 bases and J 7 bases; nucleotides not matched to a gene: 5. The CDR3 spans 16 residues. Germline V gene data show CDR1 as MNHEY and CDR2 as SVGAGI. The CDR3 DNA reads as TGTGCCAGCAGTTACTCTACTAGCGGGAGTTTTAATGAGCAGTTCTTC. Its translation: CASSYSTSGSFNEQFF.

The rearrangement joins TRBV19 to TRBJ2-7; 8 bases are a match to TRBD1. The V gene end was trimmed by 3 bases and the J gene end by 1 base; junction bases not matched to a gene: 5. The germline gives CDR1 LNHDA, CDR2 SQIVND (reference sequence). CDR3 size: 15 residues. The CDR3 spells CASSIRGPRSYEQYF. The CDR3 DNA sequence: TGTGCCAGTAGTATCAGGGGGCCGCGGTCCTACGAGCAGTACTTC.

The chain has TRBV2 and TRBJ1-4; D is unresolved. This CDR3 is 14 amino acids long. CDR1 SNHLY and CDR2 FYNNEI come from the germline V gene. Trimming stripped 3 bases from V and 5 bases from J, with 10 bases between. The CDR3 bases are TGTGCCAGCAGTGAGAGGACCCAAAATGAAAAACTGTTTTTT. Translating it yields CASSERTQNEKLFF.

This chain connects TRBV6-1 to TRBJ2-3; TRBD1 matches at 7 bases. The trim removed 0 bases at V and 1 base at J, leaving 7 bases unmatched. In germline, CDR1 is MNHNS, CDR2 SASEGT. The CDR3 has 17 residues. CDR3 sequence: CASSEAVGQRRTDTQYF. CDR3 in DNA: TGTGCCAGCAGTGAAGCTGTGGGACAGCGTCGCACAGATACGCAGTATTTT.